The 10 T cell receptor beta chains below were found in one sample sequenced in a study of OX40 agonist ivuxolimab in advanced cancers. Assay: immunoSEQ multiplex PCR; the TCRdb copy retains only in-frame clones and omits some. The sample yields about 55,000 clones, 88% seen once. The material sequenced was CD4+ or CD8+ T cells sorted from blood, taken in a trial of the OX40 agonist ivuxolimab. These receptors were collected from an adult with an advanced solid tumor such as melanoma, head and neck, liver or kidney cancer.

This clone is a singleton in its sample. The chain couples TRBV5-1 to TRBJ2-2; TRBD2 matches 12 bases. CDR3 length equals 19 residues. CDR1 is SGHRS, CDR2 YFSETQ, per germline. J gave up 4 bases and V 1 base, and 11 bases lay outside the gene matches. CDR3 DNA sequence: TGCGCCAGCAGCTTGTTGGCTAGCGGGAGGGCTGGTAGCACCGGGGAGCTGTTTTTT. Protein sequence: CASSLLASGRAGSTGELFF. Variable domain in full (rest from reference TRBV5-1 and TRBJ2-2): KAGVTQTPRYLIKTRGQQVTLSCSPISGHRSVSWYQQTPGQGLQFLFEYFSETQRNKGNFPGRFSGRQFSNSRSEMNVSTLELGDSALYLCASSLLASGRAGSTGELFFGEGSRLTVL.

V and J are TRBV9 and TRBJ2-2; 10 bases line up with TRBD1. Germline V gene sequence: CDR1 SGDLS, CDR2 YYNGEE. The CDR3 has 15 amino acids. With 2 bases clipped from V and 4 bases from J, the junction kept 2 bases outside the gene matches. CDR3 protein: CASSVGQGITGELFF. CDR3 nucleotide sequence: TGTGCCAGCAGCGTGGGACAGGGGATCACCGGGGAGCTGTTTTTT.

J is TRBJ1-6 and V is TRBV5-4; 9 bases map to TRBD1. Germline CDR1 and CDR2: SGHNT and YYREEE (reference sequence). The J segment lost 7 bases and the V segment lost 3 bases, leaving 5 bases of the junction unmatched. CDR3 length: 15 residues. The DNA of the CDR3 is TGTGCCAGCAGCTCAGTACAGGGGGCGAATTCACCCCTCCACTTT. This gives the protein CASSSVQGANSPLHF.

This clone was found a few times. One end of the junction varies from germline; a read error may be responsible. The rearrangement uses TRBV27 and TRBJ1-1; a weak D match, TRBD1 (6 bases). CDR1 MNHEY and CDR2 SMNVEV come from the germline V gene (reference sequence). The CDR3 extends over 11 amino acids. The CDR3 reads CASSLLDSSVF. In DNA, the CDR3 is TGTGCCAGCAGTTTATTGGACAGTTCGGTGTTT.

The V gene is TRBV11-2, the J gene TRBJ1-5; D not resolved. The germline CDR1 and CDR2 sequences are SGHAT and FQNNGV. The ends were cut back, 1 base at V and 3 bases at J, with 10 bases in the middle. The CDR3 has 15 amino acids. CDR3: CASSLGQTANQPQHF. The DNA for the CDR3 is TGTGCCAGCAGCTTAGGTCAAACAGCCAATCAGCCCCAGCATTTT.

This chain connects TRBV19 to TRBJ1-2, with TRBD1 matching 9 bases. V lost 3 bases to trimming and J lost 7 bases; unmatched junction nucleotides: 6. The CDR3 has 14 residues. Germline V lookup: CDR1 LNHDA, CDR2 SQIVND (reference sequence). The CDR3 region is CASSINRGRVGYTF. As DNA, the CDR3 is TGTGCCAGTAGTATTAACAGGGGGCGTGTTGGCTACACCTTC.

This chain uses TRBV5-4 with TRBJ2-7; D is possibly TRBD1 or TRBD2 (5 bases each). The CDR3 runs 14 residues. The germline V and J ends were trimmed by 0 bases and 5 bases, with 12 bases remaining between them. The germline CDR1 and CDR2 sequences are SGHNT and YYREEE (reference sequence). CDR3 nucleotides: TGTGCCAGCAGCTTGGTTGGGACCTTCGACGAGCAGTACTTC. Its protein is CASSLVGTFDEQYF.

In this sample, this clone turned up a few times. Here the CDR3 reads CASSESGTGYGYTF. CDR3 nucleotides: TGTGCCAGCAGTGAATCGGGGACAGGGTATGGCTACACCTTC. The chain has TRBV2 and TRBJ1-2; 9 nucleotides align to TRBD1. This CDR3 region has 14 residues. Germline assignment: CDR1 SNHLY and CDR2 FYNNEI. Germline trimming cut 2 bases from V and 5 bases from J; bases unmatched to any gene: 3. The full variable domain, in which reference TRBV2 and TRBJ1-2 provide the parts outside the CDR3, is EPEVTQTPSHQVTQMGQEVILRCVPISNHLYFYWYRQILGQKVEFLVSFYNNEISEKSEIFDDQFSVERPDGSNFTLKIRSTKLEDSAMYFCASSESGTGYGYTFGSGTRLTVV.

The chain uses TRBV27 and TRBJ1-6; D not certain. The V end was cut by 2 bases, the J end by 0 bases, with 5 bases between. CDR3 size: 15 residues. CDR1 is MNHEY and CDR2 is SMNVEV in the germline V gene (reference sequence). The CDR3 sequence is CASSLSRSYNSPLHF. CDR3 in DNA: TGTGCCAGCAGTTTAAGCCGCTCCTATAATTCACCCCTCCACTTT.

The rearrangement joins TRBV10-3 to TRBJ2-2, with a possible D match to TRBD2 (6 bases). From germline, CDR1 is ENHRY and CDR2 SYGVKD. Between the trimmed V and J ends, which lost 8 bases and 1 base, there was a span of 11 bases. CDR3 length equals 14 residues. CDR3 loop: CAIGGTRNTGELFF. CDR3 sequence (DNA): TGTGCCATCGGGGGGACGAGGAACACCGGGGAGCTGTTTTTT.